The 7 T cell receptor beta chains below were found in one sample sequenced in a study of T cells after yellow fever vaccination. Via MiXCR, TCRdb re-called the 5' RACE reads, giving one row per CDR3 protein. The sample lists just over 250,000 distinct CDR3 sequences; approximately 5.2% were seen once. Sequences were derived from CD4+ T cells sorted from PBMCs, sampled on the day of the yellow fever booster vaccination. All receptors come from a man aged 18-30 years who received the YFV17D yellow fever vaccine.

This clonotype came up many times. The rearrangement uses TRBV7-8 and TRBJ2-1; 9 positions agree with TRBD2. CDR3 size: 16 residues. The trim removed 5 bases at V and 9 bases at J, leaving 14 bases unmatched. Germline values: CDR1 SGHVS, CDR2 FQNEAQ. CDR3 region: CASSRISGGIGAEQFF. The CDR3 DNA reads TGTGCCAGCAGCAGAATTAGCGGGGGAATCGGGGCTGAGCAGTTCTTC.

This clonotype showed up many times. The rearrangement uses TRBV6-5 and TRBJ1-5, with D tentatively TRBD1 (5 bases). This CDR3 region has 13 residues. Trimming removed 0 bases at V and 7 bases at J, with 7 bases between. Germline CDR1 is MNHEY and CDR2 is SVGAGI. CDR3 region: CASSYSSGQPQHF. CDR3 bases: TGTGCCAGCAGTTACTCGTCAGGGCAGCCCCAGCATTTT.

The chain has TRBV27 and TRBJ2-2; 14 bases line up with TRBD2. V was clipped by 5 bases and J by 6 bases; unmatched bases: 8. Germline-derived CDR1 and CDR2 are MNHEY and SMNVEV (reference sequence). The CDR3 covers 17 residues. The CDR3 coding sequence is TGTGCCAGCAGTGTCAGACTAGCGGGGGGGCTAGCCGGGGAGCTGTTTTTT. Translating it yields CASSVRLAGGLAGELFF.

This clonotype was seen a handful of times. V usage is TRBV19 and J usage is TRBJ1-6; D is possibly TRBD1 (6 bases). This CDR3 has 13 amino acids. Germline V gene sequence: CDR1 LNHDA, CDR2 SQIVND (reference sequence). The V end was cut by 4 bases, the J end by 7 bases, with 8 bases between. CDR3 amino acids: CASSTQGNSPLHF. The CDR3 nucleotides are TGTGCCAGTAGTACCCAGGGGAATTCACCCCTCCACTTT.

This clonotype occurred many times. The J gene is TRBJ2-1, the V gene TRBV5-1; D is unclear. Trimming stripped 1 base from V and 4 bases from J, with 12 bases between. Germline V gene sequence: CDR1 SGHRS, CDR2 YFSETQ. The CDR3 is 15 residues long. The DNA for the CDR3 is TGCGCCAGCAGCTTGTTAAGTTCAGAGTACAATGAGCAGTTCTTC. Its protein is CASSLLSSEYNEQFF.

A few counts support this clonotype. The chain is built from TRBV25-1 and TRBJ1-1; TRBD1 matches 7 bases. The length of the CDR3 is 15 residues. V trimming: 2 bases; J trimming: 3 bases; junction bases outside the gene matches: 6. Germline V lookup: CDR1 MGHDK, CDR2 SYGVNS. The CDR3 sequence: CASSEPRQGDTEAFF. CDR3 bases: TGTGCCAGCAGTGAACCCCGGCAGGGGGACACTGAAGCTTTCTTT.

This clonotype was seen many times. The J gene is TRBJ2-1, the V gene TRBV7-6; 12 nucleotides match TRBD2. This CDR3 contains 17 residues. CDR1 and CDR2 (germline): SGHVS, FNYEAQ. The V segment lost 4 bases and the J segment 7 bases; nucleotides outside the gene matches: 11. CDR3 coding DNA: TGTGCCAGCAGCTCAACTTTACTAGCGGGGGGTCTGAATGAGCAGTTCTTC. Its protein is CASSSTLLAGGLNEQFF.